Following are 14 T cell receptor beta chains from one sample sequenced in a study of CD8+ T cells in alopecia areata. Sequencing relied on a cDNA template that was reverse transcribed from extracted RNA. Profiled with immunoSEQ multiplex PCR; TCRdb holds only in-frame clones, not every one. This sample has fewer than 250,000 clones, with about three fifths found just once. The treatment: oral pan-JAK inhibitor, 5-10 mg twice daily. The sequenced sample was CD4+ T cells sorted from blood, obtained at week 4, from a patient treated with tofacitinib. The receptors stem from a human donor with alopecia areata.

This clone appeared a single time. This sequence joins TRBV2 and TRBJ1-4; D gene ambiguous. Per the germline V gene, CDR1 is SNHLY and CDR2 is FYNNEI. With 9 bases removed from V and 8 bases from J, the gap between germline ends came to 13 bases. This CDR3 is 12 amino acids long. Here the CDR3 reads CASNQGGEKLFF. The CDR3 coding sequence is TGTGCCAGTAATCAAGGAGGGGAAAAACTGTTTTTT.

The rearrangement joins TRBV7-2 to TRBJ2-5; TRBD2 aligns across 8 bases. Germline CDR1 reads SGHTA; CDR2 reads FQGNSA. V trimming: 0 bases; J trimming: 5 bases; junction bases outside the gene matches: 5. The CDR3 extends over 15 amino acids. The CDR3 region has the DNA TGTGCCAGCAGCTTAGCGCTAGCGGGTTACGAGACCCAGTACTTC. As protein: CASSLALAGYETQYF.

The chain couples TRBV4-1 to TRBJ2-1, with 7 bases aligning to TRBD2. The CDR3 contains 15 residues. V lost 1 base, J lost 9 bases, and 9 bases stayed unmatched. Germline V CDR1 and CDR2: MGHRA, YSYEKL. Here the CDR3 reads CASSQVGVGGGEQFF. CDR3 coding DNA: TGCGCCAGCAGCCAAGTGGGCGTCGGCGGGGGTGAGCAGTTCTTC.

The V gene is TRBV15, the J gene TRBJ2-5, with 9 bases aligning to TRBD2. V gave up 3 bases and J gave up 8 bases; unmatched junction bases: 19. Looked up from germline, CDR1 is LNHNV and CDR2 is YYDKDF (reference sequence). CDR3 length equals 18 residues. For the CDR3, the DNA is TGTGCCACCAGCAGCCATAGGAGCGGGGGGCCCCATCGTGGAACCCAGTACTTC. This translates into CATSSHRSGGPHRGTQYF.

For this clone: Different DNA sequences within this sample yield the same CDR3. This chain joins TRBV5-1 and TRBJ2-5; no clear D gene. With 0 bases removed from V and 4 bases from J, the gap between germline ends came to 4 bases. Germline lookup yields CDR1 SGHRS and CDR2 YFSETQ. The CDR3 consists of 12 residues. CDR3 loop: CASSLEGETQYF. The CDR3 bases are TGCGCCAGCAGCTTGGAGGGAGAGACCCAGTACTTC.

V gene TRBV30 combines with J gene TRBJ2-3; 8 bases are a match to TRBD2. CDR3 length equals 14 residues. The germline gives CDR1 GTSNPN, CDR2 SVGIG (reference sequence). Trimming removed 0 bases from V and 1 base from J; junction bases left unmatched: 0. In DNA form, the CDR3 reads TGTGCCTGGAGTGTACTAGCGGGCACAGATACGCAGTATTTT. This sequence encodes CAWSVLAGTDTQYF.

V and J are TRBV7-9 and TRBJ2-6; D possibly corresponds to TRBD2 (5 bases). Germline CDR1 and CDR2: SEHNR and FQNEAQ (reference sequence). This CDR3 has 13 residues. The CDR3 protein is CAVGDSGANVLTF. For the CDR3, the DNA is TGTGCTGTCGGGGATTCTGGGGCCAACGTCCTGACTTTC.

This clone was counted only a few times. The chain recombines TRBV20-1 with TRBJ2-7, with D perhaps matching TRBD1 or TRBD2 (5 bases each). Per germline, CDR1 DFQATT and CDR2 SNEGSKA (reference sequence). The CDR3 has 11 amino acids. V was trimmed by 6 bases and J by 5 bases, leaving 11 bases between them. This CDR3 is CSALRGDEQYF. CDR3 sequence (DNA): TGCAGTGCCCTACGGGGCGACGAGCAGTACTTC.

The V gene is TRBV6-5, the J gene TRBJ2-5; TRBD1 or TRBD2 may be the D gene (5 bases each). Germline assignment: CDR1 MNHEY and CDR2 SVGAGI. This CDR3 contains 13 residues. V shed 6 bases and J shed 5 bases, with 13 bases lying between them. The CDR3 loop reads CASRSGAKETQYF. CDR3 DNA sequence: TGTGCCAGCAGATCCGGGGCCAAGGAGACCCAGTACTTC.

V and J are TRBV4-1 and TRBJ2-5; possibly TRBD1 for D (6 bases). CDR1 is MGHRA, CDR2 YSYEKL, per germline. There are 16 residues in the CDR3. Trimming took off 1 base at V and 5 bases at J, with 17 bases between the two ends. The CDR3 here is CASSQGGGRGRETQYF. The CDR3 DNA sequence: TGCGCCAGCAGCCAAGGGGGCGGCAGGGGTCGGGAGACCCAGTACTTC.

The gene calls are TRBV7-9 and TRBJ2-3, with D perhaps assigned TRBD1 or TRBD2 (5 bases each). V was shortened by 3 bases and J by 2 bases, with 12 bases between the two germline ends. CDR1 is SEHNR and CDR2 is FQNEAQ in the germline V gene (reference sequence). The length of the CDR3 is 15 residues. CDR3 in amino acids: CASSFLGRNTDTQYF. CDR3 DNA: TGTGCCAGCAGCTTTTTGGGACGTAACACAGATACGCAGTATTTT.

The table lists this clone with a few counts. The DNA for the CDR3 is TGTGCCAGCAGCCCACGGACAACCACCGGGGAGCTGTTTTTT. Amino acid sequence: CASSPRTTTGELFF. The rearrangement joins TRBV7-2 to TRBJ2-2; the D gene is possibly TRBD1 (5 bases). The CDR3 runs 14 residues. Trimming cost V 5 bases and J 4 bases, with 11 bases left between them. Looked up from germline, CDR1 is SGHTA and CDR2 is FQGNSA. Full variable domain (outside the CDR3, taken from reference TRBV7-2 and TRBJ2-2): GAGVSQSPSNKVTEKGKDVELRCDPISGHTALYWYRQSLGQGLEFLIYFQGNSAPDKSGLPSDRFSAERTGGSVSTLTIQRTQQEDSAVYLCASSPRTTTGELFFGEGSRLTVL.

V gene TRBV7-2 combines with J gene TRBJ2-7; D ambiguous. Looked up from germline, CDR1 is SGHTA and CDR2 is FQGNSA. CDR3 length: 12 residues. Between the trimmed V and J ends, which lost 5 bases and 2 bases, there was a span of 7 bases. The CDR3 sequence: CASSRYTYEQYF. CDR3 in DNA: TGTGCCAGCAGCCGTTACACCTACGAGCAGTACTTC.

The rearrangement joins TRBV30 to TRBJ2-2; 8 bases map to TRBD2. This CDR3 has 13 residues. V shed 0 bases, J shed 10 bases, and the junction held 4 bases outside the gene matches. CDR1 GTSNPN and CDR2 SVGIG come from the germline V gene (reference sequence). DNA for the CDR3: TGTGCCTGGAGTGTAGCGGGGGTGATGGAGCTGTTTTTT. Translated, it gives CAWSVAGVMELFF.